The rows below give T cell receptor beta chains drawn from one sample of a study of T-cell memory formation after mild COVID-19. TCRdb re-analysed the 5' RACE reads in MiXCR, keeping a single row per CDR3 protein. The sample yields over 300,000 distinct CDR3 sequences, 20% to 25% seen once. The specimen was PBMCs or a T cell subset sorted from them (not recorded which). These receptors originate from a man aged 18 to 30 who had mild COVID-19 (a few samples of this study predate the infection). Cell type and time point are not known. The CDR3 runs from the conserved cysteine through the conserved F or W. Each record gives: V gene, D gene, clone size, CDR3 protein. The D gene is left open where the match is weak. Where a row states a size, it is once, few, many or the class of an expanded clone; other rows omit it.

v_call: TRBV20-1; d_call: -; clone_size: -; cdr3_aa: CSAREGAITSTQYF
v_call: TRBV3-1; d_call: TRBD2; clone_size: -; cdr3_aa: CASGLAGGSQETQYF
v_call: TRBV6-1; d_call: TRBD1; clone_size: -; cdr3_aa: CASREGQEFGYGYTF
v_call: TRBV24-1; d_call: -; clone_size: many; cdr3_aa: CATYGGGGDQPQHF
v_call: TRBV2; d_call: -; clone_size: -; cdr3_aa: CASTVEGGARTEAFF
v_call: TRBV12-3/TRBV12-4; d_call: -; clone_size: few; cdr3_aa: CASSLALNSPLHF
v_call: TRBV27; d_call: TRBD2; clone_size: -; cdr3_aa: CASSSRASGDQETQYF
v_call: TRBV12-3/TRBV12-4; d_call: -; clone_size: many; cdr3_aa: CASSLNGAYNEQFF
v_call: TRBV12-3/TRBV12-4; d_call: TRBD1; clone_size: -; cdr3_aa: CASRRQGWADTQYF
v_call: TRBV10-3; d_call: -; clone_size: few; cdr3_aa: CAISKDKYTDTQYF
v_call: TRBV10-3; d_call: -; clone_size: few; cdr3_aa: CAISATEGGEQYF
v_call: TRBV7-2; d_call: TRBD1; clone_size: many; cdr3_aa: CASSPQSGTGLEQYF
v_call: TRBV28; d_call: -; clone_size: -; cdr3_aa: CASSLRARETQYF
v_call: TRBV12-3/TRBV12-4; d_call: -; clone_size: -; cdr3_aa: CASSLDPEGELFF
v_call: TRBV4-3; d_call: TRBD1; clone_size: few; cdr3_aa: CASSQSLGQGSGELFF
v_call: TRBV6-2/TRBV6-3; d_call: TRBD1; clone_size: few; cdr3_aa: CASSRQGVYNEQFF
v_call: TRBV12-3/TRBV12-4; d_call: -; clone_size: few; cdr3_aa: CASQQPGGTGELFF
v_call: TRBV5-6; d_call: -; clone_size: few; cdr3_aa: CASSLGQPGYTF
v_call: TRBV7-2; d_call: TRBD1; clone_size: -; cdr3_aa: CASSLSGQGYGYTF
v_call: TRBV4-3; d_call: TRBD2; clone_size: -; cdr3_aa: CASSQAGAGGHYEQFF
v_call: TRBV28; d_call: -; clone_size: -; cdr3_aa: CASSLEPGSGYTF
v_call: TRBV6-5; d_call: TRBD1; clone_size: few; cdr3_aa: CASSYYGTGPDNEQFF
v_call: TRBV5-1; d_call: -; clone_size: once; cdr3_aa: CASSLESSLDTQYF
v_call: TRBV7-8; d_call: -; clone_size: -; cdr3_aa: CASSIRRVRDTEAFF
v_call: TRBV27; d_call: TRBD1; clone_size: -; cdr3_aa: CASSTRGRETQYF
v_call: TRBV12-3/TRBV12-4; d_call: -; clone_size: few; cdr3_aa: CASSLDWGRWETQYF
v_call: TRBV4-2; d_call: -; clone_size: few; cdr3_aa: CASSPGRNQPQHF
v_call: TRBV5-1; d_call: TRBD2; clone_size: -; cdr3_aa: CASSLTTSGGRSGTDTQYF
v_call: TRBV3-1; d_call: -; clone_size: -; cdr3_aa: CASSRTVHNEKLFF
v_call: TRBV4-2; d_call: -; clone_size: -; cdr3_aa: CASSHGATEAFF
v_call: TRBV9; d_call: TRBD1; clone_size: -; cdr3_aa: CASSVNAGGNSPLHF
v_call: TRBV5-1; d_call: -; clone_size: -; cdr3_aa: CASSRGREETQYF
v_call: TRBV7-2; d_call: -; clone_size: -; cdr3_aa: CASSSSAGPDTQYF
v_call: TRBV9; d_call: TRBD2; clone_size: few; cdr3_aa: CASSPWTSGTDTQYF
v_call: TRBV4-2; d_call: -; clone_size: many; cdr3_aa: CASSQDLGSYNEQFF
v_call: TRBV7-2; d_call: -; clone_size: -; cdr3_aa: CASSLSFGPAFF
v_call: TRBV7-2; d_call: -; clone_size: few; cdr3_aa: CASSSRSEGKLFF
v_call: TRBV24-1; d_call: -; clone_size: many; cdr3_aa: CATSDSGVAMGANVLTF
v_call: TRBV5-1; d_call: TRBD2; clone_size: few; cdr3_aa: CASSPGVAGGLDTQYF
v_call: TRBV19; d_call: TRBD1; clone_size: -; cdr3_aa: CASSKDRAETQYF
v_call: TRBV29-1; d_call: -; clone_size: -; cdr3_aa: CSARSEPGANVLTF
v_call: TRBV2; d_call: -; clone_size: few; cdr3_aa: CASRILVGSYEQYF
v_call: TRBV4-3; d_call: -; clone_size: -; cdr3_aa: CASSPRDGSVDEQFF
v_call: TRBV5-6; d_call: TRBD2; clone_size: -; cdr3_aa: CASQGLSNEQYF
v_call: TRBV20-1; d_call: -; clone_size: few; cdr3_aa: CSASRRGLIPYEQYF
v_call: TRBV4-3; d_call: -; clone_size: few; cdr3_aa: CASSGLVLSSYNEQFF